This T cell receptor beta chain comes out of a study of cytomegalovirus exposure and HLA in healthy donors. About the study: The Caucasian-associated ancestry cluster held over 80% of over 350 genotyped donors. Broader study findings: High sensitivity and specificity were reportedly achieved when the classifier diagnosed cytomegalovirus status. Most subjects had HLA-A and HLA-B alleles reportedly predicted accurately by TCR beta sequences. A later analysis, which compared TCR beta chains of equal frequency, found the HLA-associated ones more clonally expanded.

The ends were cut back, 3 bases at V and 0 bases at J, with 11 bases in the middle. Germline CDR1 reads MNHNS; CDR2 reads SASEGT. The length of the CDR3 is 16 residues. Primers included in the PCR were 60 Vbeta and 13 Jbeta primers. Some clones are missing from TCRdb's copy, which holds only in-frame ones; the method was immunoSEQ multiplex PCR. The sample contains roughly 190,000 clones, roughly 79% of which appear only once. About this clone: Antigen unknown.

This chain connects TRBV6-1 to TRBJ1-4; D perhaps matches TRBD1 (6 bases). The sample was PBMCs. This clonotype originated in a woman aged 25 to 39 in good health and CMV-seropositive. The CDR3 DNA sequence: TGTGCCAGCAGTGAGCGTTACAGGGCAACTAATGAAAAACTGTTTTTT. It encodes CASSERYRATNEKLFF.